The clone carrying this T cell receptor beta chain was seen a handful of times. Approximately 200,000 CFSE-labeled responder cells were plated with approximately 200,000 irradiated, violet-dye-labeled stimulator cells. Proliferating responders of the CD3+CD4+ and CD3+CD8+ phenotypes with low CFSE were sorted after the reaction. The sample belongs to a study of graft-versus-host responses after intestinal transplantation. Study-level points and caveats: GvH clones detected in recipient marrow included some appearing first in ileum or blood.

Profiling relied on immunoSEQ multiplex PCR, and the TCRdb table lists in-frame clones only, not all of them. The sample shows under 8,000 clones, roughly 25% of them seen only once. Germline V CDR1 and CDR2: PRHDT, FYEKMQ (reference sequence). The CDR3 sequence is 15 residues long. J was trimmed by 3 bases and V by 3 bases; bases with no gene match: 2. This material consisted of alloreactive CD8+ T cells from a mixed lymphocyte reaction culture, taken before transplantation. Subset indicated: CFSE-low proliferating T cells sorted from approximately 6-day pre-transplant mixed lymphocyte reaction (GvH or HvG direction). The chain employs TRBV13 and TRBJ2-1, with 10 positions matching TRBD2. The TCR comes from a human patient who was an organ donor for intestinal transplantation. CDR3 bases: TGTGCCAGCAGCTTTAGGACTAGCGGCTACAATGAGCAGTTCTTC. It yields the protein CASSFRTSGYNEQFF.